This T cell receptor beta chain was identified during a study of blood T cell repertoires in COVID-19. Study overall: PBMCs, B-cell-depleted T cells, or T cells were the source of the cDNA or gDNA that made up the material.

Only in-frame clones appear in the TCRdb table, and some are missing; sequencing was by immunoSEQ multiplex PCR. The repertoire holds 360,000 or so clones, more than 70% seen once, with around 0.92% in the top ten. The V and J ends lost 4 bases and 3 bases respectively, with 12 bases between them. Per germline, CDR1 GTSNPN and CDR2 SVGIG (reference sequence). The CDR3 spans 13 residues. Up to 2 weeks before entering the study, exposed participants had met a COVID-19 case. Sequenced sample: PBMCs or T cells enriched from blood (not recorded which). The genes are TRBV30 and TRBJ1-1; possible D gene TRBD1, 5 bases. The receptor's source is a woman aged 25 to 39 who had been exposed to COVID-19. CDR3 sequence: CAWTGRAYTEAFF. The CDR3 nucleotides read TGTGCCTGGACAGGCAGGGCCTACACTGAAGCTTTCTTT.